These 11 T cell receptor beta chains were all obtained from the same sample, sequenced in a study of somatic mutations in cytotoxic T cells in rheumatoid arthritis. TCRdb's copy holds only in-frame clones and misses some; the assay was immunoSEQ multiplex PCR. The table lists around 15,000 clones, nearly 80% of them singletons. The sequencing input was CD8+ T cells sorted from blood. Every receptor here comes from an adult with rheumatoid arthritis.

The chain is built from TRBV11-2 and TRBJ2-1; the D gene could be TRBD1 or TRBD2 (5 bases each). V lost 10 bases, J lost 8 bases, and 24 bases lay in between. The CDR3 sequence is 15 residues long. CDR1 SGHAT and CDR2 FQNNGV come from the germline V gene. CDR3 region: CATRGAGPSPHEQFF. CDR3 in DNA: TGTGCCACCCGAGGGGCGGGCCCCTCCCCGCATGAGCAGTTCTTC. Full variable domain (rest looked up from reference TRBV11-2 and TRBJ2-1): EAGVAQSPRYKIIEKRQSVAFWCNPISGHATLYWYQQILGQGPKLLIQFQNNGVVDDSQLPKDRFSAERLKGVDSTLKIQPAKLEDSAVYLCATRGAGPSPHEQFFGPGTRLTVL.

V gene TRBV7-3 combines with J gene TRBJ2-7; tentatively, D is TRBD2 (5 bases). V lost 5 bases and J lost 2, with 19 bases in between. CDR1 is SGHTA and CDR2 is FQGTGA in the germline V gene. CDR3 size: 16 residues. The CDR3 loop reads CASSPTFTRLPYEQYF. The CDR3 DNA is TGTGCCAGCAGCCCAACGTTTACTAGGCTACCCTACGAGCAGTACTTC.

V usage is TRBV5-6 and J usage is TRBJ2-7, with TRBD2 matching over 13 bases. The V and J ends lost 4 bases and 5 bases, in that order; junction bases with no gene match: 6. Germline loops: CDR1 SGHDT, CDR2 YYEEEE. CDR3 length equals 15 residues. The CDR3 bases are TGTGCCAGCAGCACTGGACTAGCGGGAGCAGACGAGCAGTACTTC. Translation: CASSTGLAGADEQYF. Supplemented by reference TRBV5-6 and TRBJ2-7, the full variable domain reads DAGVTQSPTHLIKTRGQQVTLRCSPKSGHDTVSWYQQALGQGPQFIFQYYEEEERQRGNFPDRFSGHQFPNYSSELNVNALLLGDSALYLCASSTGLAGADEQYFGPGTRLTVT.

The rearrangement links TRBV7-9 to TRBJ2-1, with D perhaps being TRBD1 or TRBD2 (5 bases each). The germline V gene encodes CDR1 SEHNR and CDR2 FQNEAQ (reference sequence). V was clipped by 7 bases and J by 0 bases, with 10 bases between them. This CDR3 comprises 14 residues. In DNA form, the CDR3 reads TGTGCCAGCATAGGGGAGAGCTCCTACAATGAGCAGTTCTTC. Its translation: CASIGESSYNEQFF.

This chain joins TRBV15 and TRBJ2-5; a possible D gene is TRBD2 (5 bases). V dropped 7 bases and J dropped 5 bases, with 14 bases sitting between them. The germline gives CDR1 LNHNV, CDR2 YYDKDF (reference sequence). The CDR3 runs 13 residues. For the CDR3, the DNA is TGTGCCACCACCCTCCGGGGTTTGGAGACCCAGTACTTC. It is translated as CATTLRGLETQYF. The whole variable domain, remainder taken from reference TRBV15 and TRBJ2-5, is DAMVIQNPRYQVTQFGKPVTLSCSQTLNHNVMYWYQQKSSQAPKLLFHYYDKDFNNEADTPDNFQSRRPNTSFCFLDIRSPGLGDTAMYLCATTLRGLETQYFGPGTRLLVL.

The chain has TRBV4-3 and TRBJ1-2; D is unclear. This CDR3 is 17 amino acids long. Germline loops: CDR1 LGHNA, CDR2 YSLEER. The V end was cut by 0 bases, the J end by 3 bases, with 17 bases between. This CDR3 reads CASSQDRTASPYYGYTF. CDR3 DNA: TGCGCCAGCAGCCAAGATAGGACGGCCTCTCCTTACTATGGCTACACCTTC.

The chain carries TRBV28 and TRBJ2-7; 9 bases fit TRBD2. The germline V gene has CDR1 MDHEN and CDR2 SYDVKM. Trimming at V came to 1 base and at J to 4 bases, leaving 5 bases not matched to a gene. CDR3 length: 15 residues. In DNA form, the CDR3 reads TGTGCCAGCAGTTTATACTTAGCGGGAGCGTACGAGCAGTACTTC. Amino acids: CASSLYLAGAYEQYF. The full variable domain, completed using reference TRBV28 and TRBJ2-7, is DVKVTQSSRYLVKRTGEKVFLECVQDMDHENMFWYRQDPGLGLRLIYFSYDVKMKEKGDIPEGYSVSREKKERFSLILESASTNQTSMYLCASSLYLAGAYEQYFGPGTRLTVT.

This chain uses TRBV7-9 with TRBJ2-2; 8 bases are shared with TRBD2. This CDR3 contains 17 residues. The trim removed 4 bases at V and 6 bases at J, leaving 13 bases unmatched. CDR1 and CDR2 from the germline V gene are SEHNR and FQNEAQ (reference sequence). CDR3 sequence reads: CASSWDAGGTSAGELFF. The CDR3 region has the DNA TGTGCCAGCAGCTGGGACGCGGGCGGGACTAGTGCCGGGGAGCTGTTTTTT. The full variable domain, with the rest looked up from reference TRBV7-9 and TRBJ2-2, is DTGVSQNPRHKITKRGQNVTFRCDPISEHNRLYWYRQTLGQGPEFLTYFQNEAQLEKSRLLSDRFSAERPKGSFSTLEIQRTEQGDSAMYLCASSWDAGGTSAGELFFGEGSRLTVL.

A single count supports this clone. J is TRBJ2-2 and V is TRBV27, with D uncertain. This CDR3 is 13 amino acids long. Trimming left V 5 bases short and J 7 bases short, with 11 bases between. Germline CDR1 and CDR2: MNHEY and SMNVEV (reference sequence). In DNA form, the CDR3 reads TGTGCCAGCAGTCCCAACCCACTCGGGGAGCTGTTTTTT. It translates to CASSPNPLGELFF.

The rearrangement uses TRBV28 and TRBJ2-7; 13 bases align to TRBD2. The CDR3 loop spans 14 amino acids. Per germline, CDR1 MDHEN and CDR2 SYDVKM. The V and J ends lost 6 bases and 9 bases, in that order; junction bases with no gene match: 8. The CDR3 here is CASSWTSGSHGQYF. DNA for the CDR3: TGTGCCAGCAGCTGGACTAGCGGGAGCCACGGGCAGTACTTC.

The CDR3 DNA follows: TGTGCCAGCAGCCCGGGGACAGGGCGAAATGAGCAGTTCTTC. Translating gives CASSPGTGRNEQFF. This chain links TRBV11-2 with TRBJ2-1, with TRBD1 matching over 9 bases. CDR3 length equals 14 residues. J gave up 7 bases and V 5 bases, and 6 bases lay outside the gene matches. The germline V gene encodes CDR1 SGHAT and CDR2 FQNNGV.